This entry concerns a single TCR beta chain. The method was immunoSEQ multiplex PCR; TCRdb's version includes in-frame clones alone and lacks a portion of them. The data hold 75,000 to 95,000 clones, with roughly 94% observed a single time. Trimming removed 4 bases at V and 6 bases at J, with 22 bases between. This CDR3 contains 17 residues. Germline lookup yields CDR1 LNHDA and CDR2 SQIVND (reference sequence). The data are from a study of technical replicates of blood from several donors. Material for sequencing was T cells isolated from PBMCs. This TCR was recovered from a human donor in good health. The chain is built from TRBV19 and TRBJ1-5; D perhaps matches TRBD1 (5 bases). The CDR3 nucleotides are TGTGCCAGTAGTACGCCTCTGGGGCGGGGGGGAAGTCAGCCCCAGCATTTT. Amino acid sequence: CASSTPLGRGGSQPQHF.